Listed here are 24 T cell receptor beta chains from one sample, sequenced in a study of Ad26.COV2.S vaccination and SARS-CoV-2 variants. Here immunoSEQ multiplex PCR was the method, and the copy in TCRdb shows in-frame clones only, minus some. The data contain about 450,000 clones, 89% of them singletons. Sample treatment: 19 received Ad26.COV2.S at low or high dose, single or two shots; five or six received placebo; per-sample allocation not given. The samples date from day 63 after the first vaccine or placebo injection. This sample comprised peripheral blood, obtained in a trial of Ad26.COV2.S vaccine versus placebo. These receptors were collected from a person aged 18-65 years who received the Ad26.COV2.S COVID-19 vaccine or a placebo.

The chain couples TRBV18 to TRBJ2-1; no clear D. This CDR3 is 15 amino acids long. V was shortened by 2 bases and J by 0 bases, with 8 bases between the two germline ends. Germline lookup yields CDR1 KGHSH and CDR2 LQKENI. Here the CDR3 reads CASSPLVGSYNEQFF. In DNA, the CDR3 is TGTGCCAGCTCACCATTGGTTGGCTCCTACAATGAGCAGTTCTTC. Filled out from reference TRBV18 and TRBJ2-1, the complete variable domain reads NAGVMQNPRHLVRRRGQEARLRCSPMKGHSHVYWYRQLPEEGLKFMVYLQKENIIDESGMPKERFSAEFPKEGPSILRIQQVVRGDSAAYFCASSPLVGSYNEQFFGPGTRLTVL.

The CDR3 is CASSFVEQYV. The CDR3 nucleotides are TGTGCCAGCAGTTTCGTCGAGCAGTACGTC. The chain links TRBV7-3 to TRBJ2-7; D remains unclear. The length of the CDR3 is 10 residues. V lost 6 bases, J lost 6 bases, and 6 bases lay in between. The V gene's germline CDR1 is SGHTA and CDR2 FQGTGA.

The chain couples TRBV23-1 to TRBJ2-4; D uncertain. TRBV23-1 is noted as an ORF with a role that remains uncertain. The V end lost 3 bases, the J end lost 6 bases, and 12 bases lay between the germline ends. The CDR3 sequence is 14 residues long. The CDR3 protein is CASSQRYLSNIQYF. The CDR3 DNA sequence: TGCGCCAGCAGTCAGCGTTACCTATCAAACATTCAGTACTTC.

V usage is TRBV28 and J usage is TRBJ2-3; 8 bases agree with TRBD2. The CDR3 runs to 14 residues. The junction had 3 bases not matched to a gene; V was cut back by 3 bases and J by 4 bases. Germline CDR1 is MDHEN and CDR2 is SYDVKM. CDR3 DNA sequence: TGTGCCAGCAGTTTGGCGGGGGGACCAGATACGCAGTATTTT. Translation: CASSLAGGPDTQYF. Combining the CDR3 with reference TRBV28 and TRBJ2-3 gives the whole variable domain DVKVTQSSRYLVKRTGEKVFLECVQDMDHENMFWYRQDPGLGLRLIYFSYDVKMKEKGDIPEGYSVSREKKERFSLILESASTNQTSMYLCASSLAGGPDTQYFGPGTRLTVL.

The CDR3 DNA reads as TGTGCCAGCCACACAGGGTTCTCTGGGGCCAACGTCCTGACTTTC. Its translation: CASHTGFSGANVLTF. The gene calls are TRBV2 and TRBJ2-6, with a weak D call TRBD1 (6 bases). The germline V gene has CDR1 SNHLY and CDR2 FYNNEI. This CDR3 comprises 15 residues. The ends were cut back, 8 bases at V and 0 bases at J, with 11 bases in the middle.

For the CDR3, the DNA is TGTGCCAGCAGATATCAGGTAGCCGGGGAGCTGTTTTTT. This translates into CASRYQVAGELFF. J is TRBJ2-2 and V is TRBV28, with no clear D. The V end lost 6 bases, the J end lost 6 bases, and 11 bases lay between the germline ends. The length of the CDR3 is 13 residues. Germline V CDR1 and CDR2: MDHEN, SYDVKM.

A remark on this clone: Other DNA sequences in the sample encode the same CDR3. This chain links TRBV4-3 with TRBJ1-5, with D perhaps TRBD1 (6 bases). V lost 1 base and J lost 0, with 7 bases in between. Germline V CDR1 and CDR2: LGHNA, YSLEER. This CDR3 has 15 residues. This CDR3 is CASSQGTASNQPQHF. DNA for the CDR3: TGCGCCAGCAGCCAAGGGACAGCTAGCAATCAGCCCCAGCATTTT.

This clone was observed a handful of times. J is TRBJ1-4 and V is TRBV28, with 7 bases aligning to TRBD1. The germline V gene encodes CDR1 MDHEN and CDR2 SYDVKM. There are 15 residues in the CDR3. V lost 6 bases to trimming and J lost 6 bases; unmatched junction nucleotides: 10. The CDR3 coding sequence is TGTGCCAGCAGCCCTACAGGGGCGGGGGATGAAAAACTGTTTTTT. The encoded protein is CASSPTGAGDEKLFF.

The CDR3 sequence: CASSDARGRDEQFF. CDR3 DNA: TGTGCCAGCAGTGACGCCCGGGGGCGGGATGAGCAGTTCTTC. The chain uses TRBV11-3 and TRBJ2-1, with D perhaps assigned TRBD1 or TRBD2 (6 bases each). The CDR3 length is 14 residues. Deletions cut 6 bases from V and 8 bases from J, with 17 bases between. Per germline, CDR1 SGHNT and CDR2 YENEEA.

The CDR3 bases are TGTGCCAGCAGCGCGGGACCTTTCTCTGGAAACACCATATATTTT. Translation: CASSAGPFSGNTIYF. This rearrangement joins TRBV11-2 to TRBJ1-3; D possibly corresponds to TRBD1 (5 bases). Trimming shortened V by 5 bases and J by 0 bases, and 11 bases separated the two germline ends. CDR3 size: 15 residues. Germline V lookup: CDR1 SGHAT, CDR2 FQNNGV.

The V and J genes are TRBV11-3 and TRBJ2-1, with TRBD2 identical over 8 bases. The CDR3 consists of 19 residues. Germline V gene sequence: CDR1 SGHNT, CDR2 YENEEA. Trimming took 1 base from V and 2 from J; bases not matched to a gene: 13. CDR3: CASSLVGSPGREAYNEQFF. The CDR3 region has the DNA TGTGCCAGCAGCTTAGTGGGCTCTCCGGGGCGGGAGGCCTACAATGAGCAGTTCTTC.

The J gene is TRBJ2-1, the V gene TRBV28; D not resolved. The length of the CDR3 is 12 residues. Germline V gene lookup returns CDR1 MDHEN and CDR2 SYDVKM. Trimming took off 5 bases at V and 7 bases at J, with 9 bases between the two ends. CDR3 sequence: CASSTVWNEQFF. The CDR3 DNA follows: TGTGCCAGCAGTACTGTGTGGAATGAGCAGTTCTTC.

Concerning this clone: An end of the junction does not agree with germline; a read error may underlie this. CDR3 in DNA: TGTGCCAGCAGTTTATCGCTGAACGCCGGGGAGCTGTTTTTT. This sequence encodes CASSLSLNAGELFF. This chain joins TRBV27 and TRBJ2-2; the D is unclear. CDR1 is MNHEY and CDR2 is SMNVEV in the germline V gene (reference sequence). The CDR3 spans 14 residues.

The chain combines TRBV3-1 (or the pseudogene TRBV3-2) with TRBJ2-7; a possible D gene is TRBD2 (6 bases). The CDR3 totals 15 residues. Germline V gene data show CDR1 as LGHDT and CDR2 as YNNKEL (reference sequence). V gave up 1 base and J gave up 2 bases, with 12 bases separating them. CDR3 in DNA: TGTGCCAGCAGCCAAGTTCCGGGGGAGACCTACGAGCAGTACTTC. Protein sequence: CASSQVPGETYEQYF.

The rearrangement joins TRBV30 to TRBJ1-6; no definite D call. The V end lost 2 bases, the J end lost 8 bases, and 7 bases lay between the germline ends. The CDR3 loop spans 12 amino acids. Per the germline V gene, CDR1 is GTSNPN and CDR2 is SVGIG (reference sequence). CDR3 protein: CAWSKVDSPLHF. DNA for the CDR3: TGTGCCTGGAGTAAAGTGGATTCACCCCTCCACTTT.

This CDR3 is CASSSGQLTTNEKLFF. The CDR3 DNA is TGTGCCAGCAGCTCGGGACAGCTAACAACTAATGAAAAACTGTTTTTT. This chain joins TRBV11-2 and TRBJ1-4; 7 nucleotides agree with TRBD1. Germline CDR1 and CDR2: SGHAT and FQNNGV. This CDR3 comprises 16 residues. J lost 0 bases, V lost 4 bases, and 5 bases had no gene match. Supplemented by reference TRBV11-2 and TRBJ1-4, the full variable domain reads EAGVAQSPRYKIIEKRQSVAFWCNPISGHATLYWYQQILGQGPKLLIQFQNNGVVDDSQLPKDRFSAERLKGVDSTLKIQPAKLEDSAVYLCASSSGQLTTNEKLFFGSGTQLSVL.

The rearrangement joins TRBV24-1 to TRBJ2-4; possibly TRBD1 or TRBD2 for D (5 bases each). The germline CDR1 and CDR2 sequences are KGHDR and SFDVKD. The CDR3 spans 15 residues. Trimming took off 4 bases at V and 10 bases at J, with 19 bases between the two ends. This CDR3 is CATSDQARGDQIQYF. The CDR3 nucleotides read TGTGCCACCAGTGACCAAGCCAGAGGGGACCAAATTCAGTACTTC.

The genes are TRBV4-1 and TRBJ1-4; D is perhaps TRBD1 (5 bases). Germline CDR1 MGHRA, CDR2 YSYEKL. CDR3 size: 18 residues. The V end lost 0 bases, the J end lost 0 bases, and 14 bases lay between the germline ends. The CDR3 region is CASSQDGGGVATNEKLFF. The CDR3 DNA reads as TGCGCCAGCAGCCAAGATGGCGGGGGAGTTGCAACTAATGAAAAACTGTTTTTT.

CDR3 loop: CASSPRRAGRLTSYEQYF. For the CDR3, the DNA is TGTGCCAGCAGCCCCCGGCGAGCGGGGCGCCTCACCTCCTACGAGCAGTACTTC. The chain carries TRBV7-2 and TRBJ2-7; 7 bases fit TRBD2. This CDR3 has 18 residues. The V segment lost 5 bases and the J segment 0 bases; nucleotides outside the gene matches: 16. In germline, CDR1 is SGHTA, CDR2 FQGNSA.

This sequence joins TRBV19 and TRBJ2-5; perhaps TRBD2 as D (6 bases). Trimming took 7 bases from V and 4 from J, leaving 19 bases between them. The CDR3 extends over 15 amino acids. Germline CDR1 is LNHDA and CDR2 is SQIVND (reference sequence). The CDR3 reads CASNTPGLSVETQYF. The CDR3 DNA is TGTGCCAGTAACACACCGGGACTCAGCGTAGAGACCCAGTACTTC.

The chain is built from TRBV5-5 and TRBJ1-2; 9 bases fit TRBD1. This CDR3 comprises 13 residues. Germline V gene data show CDR1 as SGHKS and CDR2 as YYEKEE (reference sequence). Unmatched junction bases numbered 4, after V lost 4 bases and J lost 6 bases. CDR3 nucleotides: TGTGCCAGCAGCCAGGGACAGGGTAATGGCTACACCTTC. Protein: CASSQGQGNGYTF.

The V and J genes are TRBV4-1 and TRBJ2-5, with TRBD1 matching over 7 bases. This CDR3 is 14 amino acids long. V lost 3 bases to trimming and J lost 5 bases; unmatched junction nucleotides: 6. The V gene's germline CDR1 is MGHRA and CDR2 YSYEKL. CDR3 in amino acids: CASSHRQGGETQYF. The CDR3 nucleotides read TGCGCCAGCAGCCACCGACAGGGCGGGGAGACCCAGTACTTC.

The rearrangement joins TRBV6-4 to TRBJ2-1, with TRBD2 matching over 10 bases. This CDR3 has 16 residues. The V and J ends lost 5 bases and 5 bases, in that order; junction bases with no gene match: 9. From germline, CDR1 is MRHNA and CDR2 SNTAGT. The CDR3 reads CASSLLAGKGDNEQFF. In nucleotides, the CDR3 is TGTGCCAGCAGTCTACTAGCGGGAAAAGGAGACAATGAGCAGTTCTTC.

This clone appeared a single time. The V call is TRBV6-5, the J call TRBJ1-2, with TRBD1 as a possible D gene (6 bases). The germline V gene has CDR1 MNHEY and CDR2 SVGAGI. V gave up 5 bases and J gave up 5 bases, with 15 bases separating them. The CDR3 spans 14 residues. The CDR3 region is CASSPKGQPYGYTF. The CDR3 DNA sequence: TGTGCCAGCAGTCCCAAAGGACAGCCTTATGGCTACACCTTC.